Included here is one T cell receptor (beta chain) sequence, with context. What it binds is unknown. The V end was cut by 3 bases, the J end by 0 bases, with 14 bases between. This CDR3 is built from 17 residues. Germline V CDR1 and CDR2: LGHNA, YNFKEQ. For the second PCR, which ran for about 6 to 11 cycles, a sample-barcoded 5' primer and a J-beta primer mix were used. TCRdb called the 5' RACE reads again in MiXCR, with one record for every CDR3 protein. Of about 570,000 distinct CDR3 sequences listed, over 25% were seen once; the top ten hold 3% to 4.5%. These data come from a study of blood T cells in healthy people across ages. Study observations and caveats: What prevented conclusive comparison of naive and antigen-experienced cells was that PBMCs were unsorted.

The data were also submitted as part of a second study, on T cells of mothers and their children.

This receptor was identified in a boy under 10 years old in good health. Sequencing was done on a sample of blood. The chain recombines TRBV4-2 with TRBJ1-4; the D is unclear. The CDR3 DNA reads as TGTGCCAGCAGCCAGTCCCCTGGGCGTTCAACTAATGAAAAACTGTTTTTT. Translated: CASSQSPGRSTNEKLFF.